This is a list of T cell receptor beta chains from one sample in a study of shared T cell receptors in the human thymus. Measured with immunoSEQ multiplex PCR; TCRdb has only the in-frame clones, and not every one. The sample holds 630,000 or so clones; around 87% are singletons and the top ten take about 0.0094%. These data were also reused for a study on human thymus T cells.

The sample was thymocytes. The receptors stem from a boy younger than two with a congenital heart defect. Both conserved end residues are part of each CDR3. The D gene is left open where the match is weak.

J gene: TRBJ1-5; V gene: TRBV29-1; D gene: TRBD1; CDR3 protein: CSYHRGESNQPQHF
J gene: TRBJ2-7; V gene: TRBV5-5; D gene: TRBD1; CDR3 protein: CASRTRTGCYEQYF
J gene: TRBJ2-1; V gene: TRBV9; D gene: TRBD1; CDR3 protein: CASSKGQGVYNEQFF
J gene: TRBJ1-1; V gene: TRBV28; D gene: NA; CDR3 protein: CASSAMVNTEAFF
J gene: TRBJ1-1; V gene: TRBV7-2; D gene: TRBD1; CDR3 protein: CASSRRGQGGRDTEAFF
J gene: TRBJ1-1; V gene: TRBV6-1; D gene: TRBD1; CDR3 protein: CASSAPDRDTEAFF
J gene: TRBJ1-1; V gene: TRBV5-6; D gene: TRBD1; CDR3 protein: CASTPRGQVRDTEAFF
J gene: TRBJ1-4; V gene: TRBV7-9; D gene: TRBD1; CDR3 protein: CASSCPGQGTEKLFF
J gene: TRBJ1-5; V gene: TRBV19; D gene: TRBD1; CDR3 protein: CASSKGAARQPQHF
J gene: TRBJ2-1; V gene: TRBV4-1; D gene: TRBD2; CDR3 protein: CASSQFGRGGPGYEQFF
J gene: TRBJ1-2; V gene: TRBV30; D gene: TRBD1; CDR3 protein: CAWRGQGADGYTF
J gene: TRBJ2-6; V gene: TRBV7-2; D gene: TRBD1; CDR3 protein: CASSLGGQGMRANVLTF
J gene: TRBJ1-1; V gene: TRBV4-1; D gene: NA; CDR3 protein: CASSQDLGAEAFF
J gene: TRBJ2-3; V gene: TRBV27; D gene: TRBD2; CDR3 protein: CASSLVLAGGHTDTQYF
J gene: TRBJ2-3; V gene: TRBV6-5; D gene: NA; CDR3 protein: CASRPYLADTQYF
J gene: TRBJ2-5; V gene: TRBV4-1; D gene: NA; CDR3 protein: CASSQVQGDLRTSLRETQYF
J gene: TRBJ2-2; V gene: TRBV28; D gene: TRBD2; CDR3 protein: CASSLGKREGRGELFF
J gene: TRBJ2-7; V gene: TRBV21-1; D gene: NA; CDR3 protein: CASSKKTRVTTTYEQYF
J gene: TRBJ2-7; V gene: TRBV4-1; D gene: NA; CDR3 protein: CASSQRQGTYEQYF